The clone carrying this TCR beta chain was recorded many times. Its target is unknown. The source of the sample is a study of response to subunit inactivated influenza vaccine. Points from the study as a whole: It was suggested by the authors that few new T cells are recruited by each seasonal influenza vaccination.

MiXCR, applied by TCRdb to the RT-PCR reads, yields one record per CDR3 protein. Of hundreds of thousands of distinct CDR3 sequences listed, around 14% are singletons. The material sequenced was PBMCs from blood, taken around two weeks before vaccination. This receptor was obtained from a man between 45 and 60 years old who received an inactivated influenza vaccine.

Written as DNA, the CDR3 is TGTGCCATCAACCGACAGGGGGACTATGGCTACACCTTC. Amino acid sequence: CAINRQGDYGYTF. The chain employs TRBV10-3 and TRBJ1-2, with 9 bases fitting TRBD1. Germline V lookup: CDR1 ENHRY, CDR2 SYGVKD. With 7 bases clipped from V and 3 bases from J, the junction kept 3 bases outside the gene matches. The CDR3 contains 13 residues.